This T cell receptor (beta chain) was documented in a study of identical twins. The CDR3 extends over 15 amino acids. The germline V gene encodes CDR1 SGHTA and CDR2 FQGNSA. Trimming took 6 bases from V and 2 from J; bases not matched to a gene: 5. TCRdb itself ran the 5' RACE reads through MiXCR, one entry per CDR3 protein. The sample lists approximately 230,000 distinct CDR3 sequences; 5% to 7% were seen once. The same sample was also used in a study of T cells expressing NK-cell markers.

This sequence originates from a woman under 30 in good health. The sample comprised CD8+ T cells sorted from blood. This rearrangement joins TRBV7-2 to TRBJ2-7, with 12 positions matching TRBD1. DNA of the CDR3: TGTGCCAGCAGGGTTCGGGACAGGGGGCCCTACGAGCAGTACTTC. This translates into CASRVRDRGPYEQYF.